These 10 T cell receptor beta chains originate from one sample sequenced in a study of cytomegalovirus exposure and HLA in healthy donors. The PCR was carried out with 60 Vbeta primers and 13 Jbeta primers. TCRdb's copy holds only in-frame clones and misses some; the assay was immunoSEQ multiplex PCR. The table lists 95,000 to 100,000 clones, 75% to 80% of them singletons. Sequencing was carried out using PBMCs. The receptors derive from a female donor in good health and CMV-seronegative.

J is TRBJ1-5 and V is TRBV30; D is perhaps TRBD1 (5 bases). Germline V gene data show CDR1 as GTSNPN and CDR2 as SVGIG (reference sequence). V lost 2 bases, J lost 5 bases, and 10 bases lay in between. The CDR3 has 13 amino acids. The chain's CDR3 is CAWSPRGDQPQHF. The CDR3 bases are TGTGCCTGGAGTCCCCGGGGGGATCAGCCCCAGCATTTT.

The V and J genes are TRBV7-9 and TRBJ2-7, with 10 bases that match TRBD2. Losses at the gene ends were 5 bases for V and 5 bases for J; bases not matched to a gene: 6. The germline V gene encodes CDR1 SEHNR and CDR2 FQNEAQ (reference sequence). This CDR3 has 14 residues. The CDR3 region has the DNA TGTGCCAGCAGCCGTACTAGCGGGAACAACGAGCAGTACTTC. It yields the protein CASSRTSGNNEQYF.

This clone came up a few times. This sequence joins TRBV5-6 and TRBJ1-6; TRBD1 matches 7 bases. Germline assignment: CDR1 SGHDT and CDR2 YYEEEE. This CDR3 is built from 13 residues. The trim removed 0 bases at V and 10 bases at J, leaving 1 base unmatched. As DNA, the CDR3 is TGTGCCAGCAGCTTGGCAGGGGGATCACCCCTCCACTTT. It is translated as CASSLAGGSPLHF.

This rearrangement joins TRBV9 to TRBJ2-1; possibly TRBD2 for D (5 bases). The CDR3 length is 14 residues. The V gene's germline CDR1 is SGDLS and CDR2 YYNGEE. The V and J ends lost 1 base and 3 bases respectively, with 8 bases between them. CDR3 sequence reads: CASSVTGIYNEQFF. The CDR3 nucleotides read TGTGCCAGCAGCGTAACGGGAATCTACAATGAGCAGTTCTTC.

This clone has only one observation. The V and J genes are TRBV10-3 and TRBJ2-2; 7 nucleotides match TRBD1. Germline V CDR1 and CDR2: ENHRY, SYGVKD. The CDR3 spans 13 residues. J was trimmed by 6 bases and V by 5 bases; bases with no gene match: 3. The CDR3 spells CAISRGQAGELFF. CDR3 sequence (DNA): TGTGCCATCAGTAGGGGGCAAGCCGGGGAGCTGTTTTTT.

This clone was counted between two and nine times. The chain has TRBV7-2 and TRBJ2-7, with D perhaps TRBD2 (5 bases). Between the trimmed V and J ends, which lost 5 bases and 0 bases, there was a span of 14 bases. The CDR3 consists of 15 residues. Germline assignment: CDR1 SGHTA and CDR2 FQGNSA. The chain's CDR3 is CASSRGGSTSYEQYF. The CDR3 DNA sequence: TGTGCCAGCAGCCGTGGCGGGTCGACCTCCTACGAGCAGTACTTC.

V gene TRBV11-2 combines with J gene TRBJ1-2; TRBD1 matches at 10 bases. Trimming removed 0 bases from V and 8 bases from J; junction bases left unmatched: 12. Looked up from germline, CDR1 is SGHAT and CDR2 is FQNNGV. This CDR3 region has 17 residues. CDR3 region: CASSLEVSGQGIRGYTF. For the CDR3, the DNA is TGTGCCAGCAGCTTAGAAGTATCGGGACAGGGGATTCGGGGCTACACCTTC. Full variable domain (missing parts from reference TRBV11-2 and TRBJ1-2): EAGVAQSPRYKIIEKRQSVAFWCNPISGHATLYWYQQILGQGPKLLIQFQNNGVVDDSQLPKDRFSAERLKGVDSTLKIQPAKLEDSAVYLCASSLEVSGQGIRGYTFGSGTRLTVV.

The CDR3 region is CASSGTSGNLYEQYF. The CDR3 DNA reads TGTGCCAGCAGCGGGACTAGCGGGAACCTATACGAGCAGTACTTC. The rearrangement uses TRBV6-5 and TRBJ2-7; 13 nucleotides agree with TRBD2. The germline gives CDR1 MNHEY, CDR2 SVGAGI. Trimming removed 6 bases from V and 4 bases from J; junction bases left unmatched: 6. The length of the CDR3 is 15 residues.

In its sample, this clone was seen once. The gene calls are TRBV7-9 and TRBJ1-6, with D tentatively TRBD1 (5 bases). Germline CDR1 reads SEHNR; CDR2 reads FQNEAQ (reference sequence). The V and J ends lost 2 bases and 9 bases respectively, with 5 bases between them. The CDR3 extends over 12 amino acids. CDR3 nucleotides: TGTGCCAGCAGCTTAAGGGGTTCACCCCTCCACTTT. It yields the protein CASSLRGSPLHF.

V and J are TRBV11-2 and TRBJ1-5; D uncertain. The V end lost 0 bases, the J end lost 4 bases, and 13 bases lay between the germline ends. This CDR3 comprises 16 residues. CDR1 and CDR2 (germline): SGHAT, FQNNGV. The CDR3 spells CASSLDWAGGNQPQHF. The CDR3 DNA is TGTGCCAGCAGCTTAGATTGGGCAGGAGGGAATCAGCCCCAGCATTTT. The whole variable domain, filled in from reference TRBV11-2 and TRBJ1-5, reads EAGVAQSPRYKIIEKRQSVAFWCNPISGHATLYWYQQILGQGPKLLIQFQNNGVVDDSQLPKDRFSAERLKGVDSTLKIQPAKLEDSAVYLCASSLDWAGGNQPQHFGDGTRLSIL.